This T cell receptor (beta chain) was sequenced for a study of T cells in Graves' hyperthyroidism and ophthalmopathy. General study findings and limits: Most thyroid clonotypes expanded above 0.001 appeared in blood too.

This clonotype has just a few counts. Antigen unknown. The germline CDR1 and CDR2 sequences are LGHDT and YNNKEL (reference sequence). CDR3 length: 14 amino acids. Trimming took off 4 bases at V and 7 bases at J, with 14 bases between the two ends. TCR beta CDR3 regions were amplified from RNA transcripts. Carried out on the TCR CDR3, a first-round RT-PCR used the HTBI primer set. From the multiplex PCR reads, TCRdb called clonotypes with MiXCR, one entry per CDR3 protein. The table shows 300,000 to 500,000 distinct CDR3 sequences, with under 15% occurring only once. The rearrangement joins TRBV3-1 to TRBJ2-1, with a weak D call TRBD1 (7 bases). The clonotype was recovered from a woman aged 25 to 45 with Graves' hyperthyroidism. The sequencing sample was made of blood. DNA of the CDR3: TGTGCCAGCAGCCCATTCCAGGGGGGAAATGAGCAGTTCTTC. This sequence encodes CASSPFQGGNEQFF.